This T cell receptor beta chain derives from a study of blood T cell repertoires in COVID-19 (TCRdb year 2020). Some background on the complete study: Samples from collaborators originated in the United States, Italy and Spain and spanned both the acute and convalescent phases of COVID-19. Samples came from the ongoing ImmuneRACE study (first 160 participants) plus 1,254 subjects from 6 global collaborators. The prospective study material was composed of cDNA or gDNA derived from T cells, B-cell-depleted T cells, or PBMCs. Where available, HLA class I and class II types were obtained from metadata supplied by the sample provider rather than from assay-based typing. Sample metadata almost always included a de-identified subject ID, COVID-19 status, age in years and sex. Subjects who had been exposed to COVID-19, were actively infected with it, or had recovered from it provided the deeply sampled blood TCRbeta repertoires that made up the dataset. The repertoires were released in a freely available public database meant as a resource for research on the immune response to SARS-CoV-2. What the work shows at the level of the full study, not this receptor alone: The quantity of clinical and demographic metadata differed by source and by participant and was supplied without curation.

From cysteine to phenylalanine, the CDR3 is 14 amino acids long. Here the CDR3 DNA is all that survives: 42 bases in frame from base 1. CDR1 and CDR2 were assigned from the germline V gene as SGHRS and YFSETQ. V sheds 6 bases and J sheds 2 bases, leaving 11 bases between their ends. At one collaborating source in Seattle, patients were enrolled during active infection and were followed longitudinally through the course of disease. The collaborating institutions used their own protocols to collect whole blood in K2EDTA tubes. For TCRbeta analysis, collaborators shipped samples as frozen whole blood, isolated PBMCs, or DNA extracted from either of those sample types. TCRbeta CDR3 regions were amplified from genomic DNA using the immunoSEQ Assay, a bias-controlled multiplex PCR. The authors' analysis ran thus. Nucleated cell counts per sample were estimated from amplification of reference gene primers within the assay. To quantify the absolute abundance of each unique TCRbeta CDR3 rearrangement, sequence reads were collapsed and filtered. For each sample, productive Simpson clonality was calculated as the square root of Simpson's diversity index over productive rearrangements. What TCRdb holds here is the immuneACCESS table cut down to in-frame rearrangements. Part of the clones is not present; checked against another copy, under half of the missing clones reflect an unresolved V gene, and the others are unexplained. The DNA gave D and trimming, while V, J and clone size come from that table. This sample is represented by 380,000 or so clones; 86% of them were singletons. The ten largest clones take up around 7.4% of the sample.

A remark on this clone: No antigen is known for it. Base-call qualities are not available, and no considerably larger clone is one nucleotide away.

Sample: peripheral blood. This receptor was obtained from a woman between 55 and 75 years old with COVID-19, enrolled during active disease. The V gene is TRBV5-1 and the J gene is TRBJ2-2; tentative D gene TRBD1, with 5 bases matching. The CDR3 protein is CASTDTINTGELFF. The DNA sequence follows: TGCGCCAGCACGGACACCATAAACACCGGGGAGCTGTTTTTT.